The T cell receptor beta chain described here comes from a study of blood T cells in healthy people across ages. The study's findings and limits: It was found that TCR beta diversity correlated strongly with the percentage of naive T cells.

Aged roughly 6 to 95, donors were systemically healthy Caucasians from Russia. Next came a second PCR, run for 7 to 11 cycles, which used a sample-barcoded 5' primer along with a J-beta primer mix. Each cDNA was tagged by a template-switch adaptor containing 12 random nucleotides. TCRdb ran MiXCR on the 5' RACE reads and lists one entry per CDR3 protein. The table records about 1.8 million distinct CDR3 sequences, about 49% of them present only once. Germline-derived CDR1 and CDR2 are MDHEN and SYDVKM. The junction had 10 bases not matched to a gene; V was cut back by 6 bases and J by 6 bases. The CDR3 runs 16 residues. A remark on this clonotype: Its target is unknown.

The TCR was taken from a woman aged 40 to 50 in good health. Sequenced input: blood. The chain recombines TRBV28 with TRBJ1-4; 10 bases line up with TRBD1. The CDR3 DNA is TGTGCCAGCAGCCCCGGGACAGGGGAATTTTATGAAAAACTGTTTTTT. Translating it yields CASSPGTGEFYEKLFF.